One and the same sample provided the 8 T cell receptor beta chains below, sequenced in a study of OX40 agonist ivuxolimab in advanced cancers. The receptor library was made with the immunoSEQ multiplex PCR assay. This immuneACCESS table, as held by TCRdb, lists in-frame sequences with V and J called but not all clones. Of the missing ones, under half trace to an unresolved V gene in checked studies; the others have no known cause. The sample table holds tens of thousands of clones, of which 80% to 90% were seen once. The top ten clonotypes cover roughly 30% of the sample. The material sequenced was CD4+ or CD8+ T cells sorted from blood, taken in a trial of the OX40 agonist ivuxolimab. Source of these receptors: an adult with an advanced solid tumor such as melanoma, head and neck, liver or kidney cancer.

CDR3 nucleotide sequence: TGTGCCAGTAGTATCTCATTGAGACTAGTGAATGAGCAGTTCTTC. As protein: CASSISLRLVNEQFF. The gene calls are TRBV19 and TRBJ2-1, with D possibly matching TRBD2 (6 bases). The CDR3 runs 15 residues. Trimming removed 3 bases at V and 7 bases at J, with 16 bases between. Germline CDR1 LNHDA, CDR2 SQIVND (reference sequence).

The chain combines TRBV9 with TRBJ2-5, with D maybe TRBD2 (6 bases). Trimming cost V 0 bases and J 4 bases, with 13 bases left between them. The CDR3 is 15 amino acids. Per germline, CDR1 SGDLS and CDR2 YYNGEE. CDR3 bases: TGTGCCAGCAGCGTAGGGTCGGGAGTGGGAGAGACCCAGTACTTC. Protein sequence: CASSVGSGVGETQYF.

The V and J genes are TRBV9 and TRBJ2-1; D tentatively reads TRBD1 or TRBD2 (5 bases each). V lost 2 bases and J lost 5, with 23 bases in between. CDR1 is SGDLS and CDR2 is YYNGEE in the germline V gene. The CDR3 runs 18 residues. CDR3 DNA: TGTGCCAGCAGCGTCAGCTCCGGGACGAGGGACCCCCACAATGAGCAGTTCTTC. This sequence encodes CASSVSSGTRDPHNEQFF.

The rearrangement uses TRBV9 and TRBJ2-7; D might be TRBD1 (6 bases). This CDR3 is 14 amino acids long. Per germline, CDR1 SGDLS and CDR2 YYNGEE. The ends were cut back, 0 bases at V and 3 bases at J, with 10 bases in the middle. The CDR3 loop is CASSVGPGVYEQYF. Written as DNA, the CDR3 is TGTGCCAGCAGCGTAGGCCCAGGGGTCTACGAGCAGTACTTC.

This clone appeared a few times. The V and J genes are TRBV19 and TRBJ1-1; weak D call: TRBD1 (5 bases). Per germline, CDR1 LNHDA and CDR2 SQIVND (reference sequence). Trimming pared 7 bases from V and 13 bases from J, leaving 13 bases between. The CDR3 is made up of 10 amino acids. The chain's CDR3 is CASKDNGLFF. The CDR3 nucleotides are TGTGCCAGTAAGGACAACGGGCTTTTCTTT.

This clone was recorded a few times. The V gene is TRBV4-1, the J gene TRBJ2-7; the D gene is possibly TRBD2 (6 bases). The V and J ends lost 4 bases and 5 bases respectively, with 18 bases between them. Germline V gives CDR1 MGHRA, CDR2 YSYEKL. The CDR3 is 15 amino acids. Here the CDR3 DNA reads TGCGCCAGCAGCCGGGCACCGGGACTGAGTGACGAGCAGTACTTC. Translated, it gives CASSRAPGLSDEQYF.

The chain is built from TRBV7-2 and TRBJ2-7; D remains unclear. V lost 6 bases and J 6 bases, leaving 15 bases between the germline ends. Germline loops: CDR1 SGHTA, CDR2 FQGNSA. This CDR3 comprises 13 residues. This CDR3 is CASSHRRRLEQYF. CDR3 sequence (DNA): TGTGCCAGCAGTCACAGACGTAGGCTCGAGCAGTACTTC.

The chain has TRBV12-5 and TRBJ1-2; a weak D match, TRBD1 (5 bases). Germline V lookup: CDR1 LGHNT, CDR2 FRNRAP. The CDR3 spans 20 residues. V was clipped by 4 bases and J by 4 bases, with 31 bases between them. CDR3 bases: TGTGCTAGTGGTTCTTGGGGGAATCTAGGGGTTGGACGTATATTCTATGGCTACACCTTC. It translates to CASGSWGNLGVGRIFYGYTF. Full variable domain (rest looked up from reference TRBV12-5 and TRBJ1-2): DARVTQTPRHKVTEMGQEVTMRCQPILGHNTVFWYRQTMMQGLELLAYFRNRAPLDDSGMPKDRFSAEMPDATLATLKIQPSEPRDSAVYFCASGSWGNLGVGRIFYGYTFGSGTRLTVV.